Listed below are T cell receptor beta chains from one sample, sequenced in a study of vaccination effects on CD4 cells after COVID-19. Profiled with immunoSEQ multiplex PCR; TCRdb holds only in-frame clones, not every one. The sample yields around 53,000 clones, around 80% seen once. Their cognate antigens are unknown. The sample was CD4+ T cells from PBMCs cultured with HIV peptides, taken before COVID-19 vaccination. These TCRs come from a human donor who had a prior SARS-CoV-2 infection. Each CDR3 is given with its conserved first and last residue. Size is stated for part of the rows, as once, few or many counts, or as a class when the clone is expanded.

j_gene	abundance	v_gene	CDR3aa
TRBJ2-2	.	TRBV4-2	CASSQEPSGGAFPGELFF
TRBJ2-7	.	TRBV19	CASSIRPNYEQYF
TRBJ2-7	.	TRBV5-4	CASRAGADSAYEQYF
TRBJ2-5	.	TRBV11-3	CASRSGGDQETQYF
TRBJ1-1	.	TRBV18	CASSPPSGFEAFF
TRBJ2-6	.	TRBV19	CASSITGTQGANVLTF
TRBJ2-1	once	TRBV5-8	CASSLGVSLHYNEQFF
TRBJ1-6	few	TRBV2	CASKKDTGYNSPLHF
TRBJ2-3	few	TRBV7-9	CASSLVPLTYTDTQYF
TRBJ1-2	.	TRBV14	CASSPDIWSNYGYTF
TRBJ2-1	.	TRBV5-5	CASSLVAGGANEQFF
TRBJ2-1	.	TRBV14	CASSPLRGYNEQFF
TRBJ1-3	.	TRBV27	CASGPAGQSGNTIYF
TRBJ1-2	.	TRBV20-1	CSASPGVSYGYTF
TRBJ2-7	.	TRBV2	CASSGDGSYEQYF
TRBJ2-5	.	TRBV7-3	CASSLSSQSETQYF
TRBJ1-5	.	TRBV20-1	CSASRFNQPQHF
TRBJ2-7	.	TRBV11-2	CASSLVLQGLYEQYF
TRBJ1-2	.	TRBV18	CASSPRRGADVYYTF
TRBJ1-4	.	TRBV7-9	CASSLWRGQGTNEKLFF
TRBJ2-2	.	TRBV7-2	CASSRGGSSNTGELFF
TRBJ1-5	.	TRBV21-1	CASSRQDRVRQPQHF
TRBJ2-5	.	TRBV7-3	CASSLGSRGETQYF
TRBJ1-6	few	TRBV14	CASSLIPDSPLHF
TRBJ2-7	.	TRBV4-1	CASSVTPGTWNEQYF
TRBJ1-3	.	TRBV5-1	CASSVGPSSGNTIYF
TRBJ2-7	.	TRBV11-3	CASRESGTYEQYF
TRBJ2-3	few	TRBV29-1	CSVRPRAADTQYF
TRBJ1-1	.	TRBV12-5	CASGLGDPNTEAFF
TRBJ2-7	once	TRBV5-6	CASRKGLGQGHEQYF
TRBJ2-7	.	TRBV7-3	CASSRQGGGAYEQYF
TRBJ1-1	few	TRBV29-1	CSGQNTEAFF
TRBJ2-1	few	TRBV29-1	CSVDVSGTEQFF
TRBJ2-7	.	TRBV14	CASSPTNWNLGEQYF
TRBJ2-3	.	TRBV4-2	CASSQELAADTQYF
TRBJ2-3	.	TRBV10-3	CAISSGVTDTQYF
TRBJ2-3	.	TRBV7-3	CASSFGAGGTDTQYF
TRBJ1-3	once	TRBV19	CASSGGVSRSGNTIYF
TRBJ1-2	once	TRBV29-1	CSASGDGSYGYTF
TRBJ1-6	few	TRBV15	CATSRGGDSSGSPLHF
TRBJ1-6	few	TRBV3-1/TRBV3-2	CASSLTGGNSPLHF